This record looks at one TCR beta chain sequence and its context. As yet, its antigen is unknown. cDNA libraries for TRB were generated by 5' RACE incorporating UMI labels. TCRdb re-analyzed the 5' RACE reads; it lists each CDR3 protein once, without DNA. The sample includes over 55,000 distinct CDR3 sequences. This record comes from a study of CXCR3-negative and CXCR3-positive naive CD8 T cells. Study findings and constraints: CXCR3-positive naive cells carried more hydrophobic TRB CDR3s than CXCR3-negative naive cells did. Memory CD8+ cells showed much lower diversity, while both naive subsets were comparably high.

Every CD8+ subset sample held a few hundred thousand flow-sorted cells, done in triplicate. Naive CD8+ T cells showed a CD45RO-CCR7+CD27+CD95- phenotype. CDR3 length: 15 amino acids. The V gene's germline CDR1 is SQVTM and CDR2 ANQGSEA. The sequencing input was naive CXCR3+ CD8+ T cells from blood. The subset denotes: CD45RO-CCR7+CD27+CD95- naive CD8+ T cells expressing CXCR3 (TNR3+). V usage is TRBV29-1 and J usage is TRBJ1-4. The clonotype was recovered from a human donor in good health. Some clones in this sample may be carry-over from other donors' samples. The CDR3 loop reads CSVDDGGGINEKLFF.